The 25 T cell receptor beta chains below were found in one sample sequenced in a study of shared clonotypes between healthy human individuals. Produced via immunoSEQ multiplex PCR; TCRdb's table is partial and in-frame only. The sample lists approximately 1.1 million clones, around three quarters occurring once. Source material: memory CD4+ T cells from PBMCs. Subset noted: CD45RA-negative fraction. These TCRs come from a man between 18 and 29 years old in good health. Some clones in this sample may be carry-over from other donors' samples.

The rearrangement joins TRBV7-9 to TRBJ2-1, with 11 bases identical to TRBD2. From germline, CDR1 is SEHNR and CDR2 FQNEAQ (reference sequence). The junction had 10 bases not matched to a gene; V was cut back by 6 bases and J by 6 bases. The length of the CDR3 is 16 residues. In DNA, the CDR3 is TGTGCCAGCAGACCGATAGCGGGAGGGCCAGGCAATGAGCAGTTCTTC. Its translation is CASRPIAGGPGNEQFF. The variable domain in full, with the rest retrieved from reference TRBV7-9 and TRBJ2-1, is DTGVSQNPRHKITKRGQNVTFRCDPISEHNRLYWYRQTLGQGPEFLTYFQNEAQLEKSRLLSDRFSAERPKGSFSTLEIQRTEQGDSAMYLCASRPIAGGPGNEQFFGPGTRLTVL.

In this sample, this clone turned up once. The V gene is TRBV7-7, the J gene TRBJ2-3, with D possibly TRBD2 on 6 matching bases. Trimming cost V 1 base and J 1 base, with 9 bases left between them. Germline V gives CDR1 SSHAT, CDR2 FNYEAQ (reference sequence). The CDR3 loop spans 15 amino acids. CDR3 coding DNA: TGTGCCAGCAGCTTAGGCCGCGGGGGCACAGATACGCAGTATTTT. Protein: CASSLGRGGTDTQYF.

This clone was detected only a few times. This rearrangement joins TRBV7-3 to TRBJ2-1, with TRBD2 matching 10 bases. CDR1 is SGHTA and CDR2 is FQGTGA in the germline V gene. V was pared by 2 bases and J by 8 bases, with 6 bases of the junction left unmatched. CDR3 length: 15 amino acids. The CDR3 region is CASSLLLAGDHEQFF. The CDR3 DNA sequence: TGTGCCAGCAGCTTATTGCTAGCGGGAGATCATGAGCAGTTCTTC. The variable domain in full, completed from reference TRBV7-3 and TRBJ2-1, reads GAGVSQTPSNKVTEKGKYVELRCDPISGHTALYWYRQSLGQGPEFLIYFQGTGAADDSGLPNDRFFAVRPEGSVSTLKIQRTERGDSAVYLCASSLLLAGDHEQFFGPGTRLTVL.

The chain couples TRBV18 to TRBJ2-7; tentative D call: TRBD1 (6 bases). The CDR3 is 13 amino acids. From germline, CDR1 is KGHSH and CDR2 LQKENI. Trimming left V 4 bases short and J 6 bases short, with 13 bases between. The CDR3 coding sequence is TGTGCCAGCTCACTGAGACAGGACGGCGAGCAGTACTTC. Amino acid sequence: CASSLRQDGEQYF.

The chain employs TRBV9 and TRBJ2-5, with 16 bases that match TRBD2. With 2 bases clipped from V and 5 bases from J, the junction kept 9 bases outside the gene matches. Looked up from germline, CDR1 is SGDLS and CDR2 is YYNGEE. This CDR3 has 18 amino acids. The CDR3 region is CASSVGTSGRAGEETQYF. The DNA for the CDR3 is TGTGCCAGCAGCGTTGGGACTAGCGGGAGGGCCGGGGAGGAGACCCAGTACTTC.

The chain joins TRBV5-4 to TRBJ2-2, with D possibly matching TRBD1 (6 bases). Germline lookup yields CDR1 SGHNT and CDR2 YYREEE (reference sequence). V was trimmed by 0 bases and J by 6 bases, leaving 12 bases between them. This CDR3 has 15 residues. CDR3 sequence (DNA): TGTGCCAGCAGCTTGGGGCAGGGGTTCGCCGGGGAGCTGTTTTTT. Protein product: CASSLGQGFAGELFF.

The gene calls are TRBV28 and TRBJ2-7, with 12 nucleotides matching TRBD2. The junction had 11 bases not matched to a gene; V was cut back by 5 bases and J by 0 bases. The CDR3 covers 18 residues. The germline V gene has CDR1 MDHEN and CDR2 SYDVKM. The CDR3 region is CASSRAASGRALSYEQYF. The CDR3 DNA is TGTGCCAGCAGTAGGGCCGCTAGCGGGAGGGCCCTCTCCTACGAGCAGTACTTC.

Only one count was recorded for this clone. This chain joins TRBV9 and TRBJ2-3; D possibly corresponds to TRBD1 (6 bases). V shed 4 bases and J shed 0 bases, with 18 bases lying between them. The germline V gene has CDR1 SGDLS and CDR2 YYNGEE. The CDR3 is 17 amino acids. The CDR3 is CASSLRFGGPSTDTQYF. In DNA, the CDR3 is TGTGCCAGCAGCCTCCGATTTGGGGGCCCTAGCACAGATACGCAGTATTTT.

The chain employs TRBV5-1 and TRBJ2-5; D possibly corresponds to TRBD2 (6 bases). The CDR3 loop spans 12 amino acids. Trimming cost V 4 bases and J 4 bases, with 8 bases left between them. Per germline, CDR1 SGHRS and CDR2 YFSETQ. In nucleotides, the CDR3 is TGCGCCAGCAGCCGAGCGGGAGAGACCCAGTACTTC. It codes for CASSRAGETQYF.

V gene TRBV7-3 combines with J gene TRBJ2-1; D is possibly TRBD1 (7 bases). CDR3 size: 17 residues. Trimming cost V 1 base and J 7 bases, with 20 bases left between them. From germline, CDR1 is SGHTA and CDR2 FQGTGA. The CDR3 coding sequence is TGTGCCAGCAGCTTAAGATACGCGGGACAGCCTGATAATGAGCAGTTCTTC. As protein: CASSLRYAGQPDNEQFF.

There are a few counts of this clone. The V and J genes are TRBV29-1 and TRBJ1-2, with 10 bases identical to TRBD1. Germline V lookup: CDR1 SQVTM, CDR2 ANQGSEA. V shed 2 bases, J shed 2 bases, and the junction held 8 bases outside the gene matches. This CDR3 is 16 amino acids long. The CDR3 region has the DNA TGCAGCGTTGAAAGTTGGACAGGGGGATCAAACTATGGCTACACCTTC. Protein: CSVESWTGGSNYGYTF.

The CDR3 sequence is CASSERGISYNEQFF. The DNA of the CDR3 is TGTGCCAGCAGCGAGCGGGGTATCTCCTACAATGAGCAGTTCTTC. V and J are TRBV7-9 and TRBJ2-1; 7 bases match TRBD2. The ends lost 5 bases at V and 0 bases at J; junction bases unmatched: 4. This CDR3 has 15 residues. The germline V gene has CDR1 SEHNR and CDR2 FQNEAQ (reference sequence). The whole variable domain, filled in from reference TRBV7-9 and TRBJ2-1, reads DTGVSQNPRHKITKRGQNVTFRCDPISEHNRLYWYRQTLGQGPEFLTYFQNEAQLEKSRLLSDRFSAERPKGSFSTLEIQRTEQGDSAMYLCASSERGISYNEQFFGPGTRLTVL.

The chain recombines TRBV29-1 with TRBJ2-3; a possible D gene is TRBD2 (5 bases). Germline loops: CDR1 SQVTM, CDR2 ANQGSEA. The CDR3 is 11 amino acids. Trimming stripped 7 bases from V and 11 bases from J, with 16 bases between. The CDR3 protein is CSALLEIRQYF. The CDR3 nucleotides read TGCAGCGCATTACTAGAGATCAGGCAGTATTTT.

V is TRBV7-9 and J is TRBJ2-1, with TRBD2 matching over 13 bases. Germline trimming cut 6 bases from V and 3 bases from J; bases unmatched to any gene: 11. This CDR3 is 18 amino acids long. The germline CDR1 and CDR2 sequences are SEHNR and FQNEAQ (reference sequence). The CDR3: CASRPGLAGKGYYNEQFF. CDR3 nucleotide sequence: TGTGCCAGCAGACCGGGACTAGCGGGGAAGGGTTACTACAATGAGCAGTTCTTC.

V gene TRBV28 combines with J gene TRBJ1-2; a weak D match, TRBD1 (6 bases). Between the trimmed V and J ends, which lost 5 bases and 8 bases, there was a span of 21 bases. Germline assignment: CDR1 MDHEN and CDR2 SYDVKM. The CDR3 spans 15 residues. CDR3 DNA sequence: TGTGCCAGCAGTCCCACCTGGGGGGCCGCTGGAGGCTACACCTTC. Its translation is CASSPTWGAAGGYTF.

The rearrangement uses TRBV6-1 and TRBJ1-2; 8 bases match TRBD1. Germline values: CDR1 MNHNS, CDR2 SASEGT. V trimming: 2 bases; J trimming: 4 bases; junction bases outside the gene matches: 6. This CDR3 contains 15 residues. CDR3 bases: TGTGCCAGCAGTGAAATGGCAGGGGGCCCCTATGGCTACACCTTC. This encodes CASSEMAGGPYGYTF.

The chain joins TRBV28 to TRBJ1-4, with 8 nucleotides matching TRBD1. Germline assignment: CDR1 MDHEN and CDR2 SYDVKM. CDR3 length equals 13 residues. J gave up 6 bases and V 3 bases, and 0 bases lay outside the gene matches. As DNA, the CDR3 is TGTGCCAGCAGTTTGACAGGGGATGAAAAACTGTTTTTT. This sequence encodes CASSLTGDEKLFF. The complete variable domain, with remaining parts taken from reference TRBV28 and TRBJ1-4, reads DVKVTQSSRYLVKRTGEKVFLECVQDMDHENMFWYRQDPGLGLRLIYFSYDVKMKEKGDIPEGYSVSREKKERFSLILESASTNQTSMYLCASSLTGDEKLFFGSGTQLSVL.

The chain couples TRBV9 to TRBJ2-1; D not certain. The CDR3 is made up of 15 amino acids. Germline V gene data show CDR1 as SGDLS and CDR2 as YYNGEE. Trimming pared 3 bases from V and 0 bases from J, leaving 10 bases between. DNA of the CDR3: TGTGCCAGCAGCGCCTCGGTGAACTCCTACAATGAGCAGTTCTTC. It specifies CASSASVNSYNEQFF.

The chain joins TRBV2 to TRBJ1-3, with D maybe TRBD1 (5 bases). Germline loops: CDR1 SNHLY, CDR2 FYNNEI. The ends were cut back, 2 bases at V and 0 bases at J, with 11 bases in the middle. CDR3 length: 16 amino acids. CDR3: CASSELGRASGNTIYF. Here the CDR3 DNA reads TGTGCCAGCAGTGAATTGGGACGGGCCTCTGGAAACACCATATATTTT.

This clone was detected once. This sequence joins TRBV6-1 and TRBJ2-5; tentative D call: TRBD1 (6 bases). Trimming shortened V by 3 bases and J by 6 bases, and 11 bases separated the two germline ends. The germline V gene has CDR1 MNHNS and CDR2 SASEGT. The CDR3 runs to 13 residues. CDR3 protein: CASSDRGLKTQYF. CDR3 sequence (DNA): TGTGCCAGCAGTGACAGGGGTTTAAAGACCCAGTACTTC.

The V call is TRBV30, the J call TRBJ2-7; 11 nucleotides match TRBD2. This CDR3 contains 13 residues. Germline loops: CDR1 GTSNPN, CDR2 SVGIG (reference sequence). V shed 3 bases and J 4 bases; nucleotides not matched to a gene: 2. DNA for the CDR3: TGTGCCTGGAGGGGACTAGCGGCATACGAGCAGTACTTC. This codes for CAWRGLAAYEQYF.

The J gene is TRBJ2-5, the V gene TRBV18; tentative D call: TRBD2 (6 bases). Germline values: CDR1 KGHSH, CDR2 LQKENI. The CDR3 sequence is 14 residues long. The ends were cut back, 2 bases at V and 10 bases at J, with 17 bases in the middle. Written as DNA, the CDR3 is TGTGCCAGCTCACCAACACCCCAGGGAGGTGACCAGTACTTC. Amino acids: CASSPTPQGGDQYF.

The J gene is TRBJ2-2, the V gene TRBV27; weak D call: TRBD1 (5 bases). The CDR3 runs to 16 residues. V gave up 4 bases and J gave up 2 bases, with 14 bases separating them. CDR1 is MNHEY, CDR2 SMNVEV, per germline (reference sequence). CDR3 protein: CASSSRGYPNTGELFF. In DNA form, the CDR3 reads TGTGCCAGCAGTTCTAGGGGATATCCTAACACCGGGGAGCTGTTTTTT.

The V and J genes are TRBV5-1 and TRBJ2-1; 8 nucleotides agree with TRBD2. The germline V gene has CDR1 SGHRS and CDR2 YFSETQ. The trim removed 4 bases at V and 6 bases at J, leaving 15 bases unmatched. CDR3 length: 17 residues. In DNA form, the CDR3 reads TGCGCCAGCAGCCCCCTAGTAGCGGGACCCCTGGTCAATGAGCAGTTCTTC. The encoded protein is CASSPLVAGPLVNEQFF.

The V and J genes are TRBV5-1 and TRBJ1-4; D not certain. CDR1 and CDR2 from the germline V gene are SGHRS and YFSETQ. CDR3 length equals 16 residues. Trimming stripped 0 bases from V and 3 bases from J, with 12 bases between. CDR3 loop: CASSLGQPGANEKLFF. CDR3 in DNA: TGCGCCAGCAGCTTGGGGCAGCCCGGGGCTAATGAAAAACTGTTTTTT.